Each of the 16 T cell receptor beta chains below was sequenced from the same sample in a study of regulatory T cells in long-lasting Graves disease. Researchers made TCR beta libraries by using iRepertoire HTBI primers and running Arm-PCR on CDR3 regions. A single record per CDR3 protein comes from TCRdb applying MiXCR to the multiplex PCR reads. The sample yields 450,000 to 700,000 distinct CDR3 sequences, about 13% seen once. Time point specified: newly diagnosed GD, antithyroid drugs for less than 3 months. The TCR library was prepared using RNA isolated from PBMCs. A further study also used this sample, focusing on T cells in Graves' hyperthyroidism and ophthalmopathy.

The source material was peripheral blood mononuclear cells (PBMCs), sampled at new diagnosis, from a patient treated with antithyroid drugs. These receptor sequences come from a man aged 25-45 years with Graves disease.

This chain joins TRBV6-2 or TRBV6-3 and TRBJ2-1, with TRBD2 matching over 14 bases. The CDR3 runs 18 residues. The germline V gene has CDR1 MNHEY and CDR2 SVGEGT. The ends lost 5 bases at V and 0 bases at J; junction bases unmatched: 6. The CDR3 region is CASSTRLAGGGSYNEQFF. The CDR3 region has the DNA TGTGCCAGCAGTACCCGACTAGCGGGGGGGGGCTCCTACAATGAGCAGTTCTTC.

This clonotype came up many times. This chain connects TRBV11-3 to TRBJ2-1; D may be TRBD1 (6 bases). The germline V and J ends were trimmed by 0 bases and 5 bases, with 11 bases remaining between them. Germline V gives CDR1 SGHNT, CDR2 YENEEA. The CDR3 extends over 15 amino acids. CDR3 DNA sequence: TGTGCCAGCAGCTTAGAGTTCGCAGGGGACAATGAGCAGTTCTTC. This codes for CASSLEFAGDNEQFF.

The CDR3 loop is CASSGYHNNEQFF. As DNA, the CDR3 is TGTGCCAGCAGTGGTTATCATAACAATGAGCAGTTCTTC. The chain recombines TRBV25-1 with TRBJ2-1, with D unclear. CDR1 and CDR2 (germline): MGHDK, SYGVNS. V was pared by 4 bases and J by 5 bases, with 9 bases between. The CDR3 has 13 residues. The full variable domain, with the rest looked up from reference TRBV25-1 and TRBJ2-1, is EADIYQTPRYLVIGTGKKITLECSQTMGHDKMYWYQQDPGMELHLIHYSYGVNSTEKGDLSSESTVSRIRTEHFPLTLESARPSHTSQYLCASSGYHNNEQFFGPGTRLTVL.

This clonotype was recorded many times. The chain employs TRBV30 and TRBJ2-3; D may be TRBD2 (6 bases). The germline V gene has CDR1 GTSNPN and CDR2 SVGIG (reference sequence). Between the trimmed V and J ends, which lost 5 bases and 0 bases, there was a span of 12 bases. The CDR3 has 14 amino acids. CDR3 protein: CAWGLASSTDTQYF. CDR3 DNA sequence: TGTGCCTGGGGTCTAGCGTCTAGCACAGATACGCAGTATTTT.

This clonotype occurred many times. The rearrangement links TRBV6-1 to TRBJ1-1, with 7 nucleotides matching TRBD1. Losses at the gene ends were 10 bases for V and 5 bases for J; bases not matched to a gene: 19. Germline loops: CDR1 MNHNS, CDR2 SASEGT. This CDR3 contains 16 residues. In nucleotides, the CDR3 is TGTGCCACTCGGGACAGAGAACCGTCGAGTACAACTGAAGCTTTCTTT. Translated, it gives CATRDREPSSTTEAFF.

This clonotype appeared many times. The chain joins TRBV29-1 to TRBJ2-7, with 8 bases lining up with TRBD2. From germline, CDR1 is SQVTM and CDR2 ANQGSEA. There are 12 residues in the CDR3. The ends lost 5 bases at V and 7 bases at J; junction bases unmatched: 7. Here the CDR3 DNA reads TGCAGCGTTTGGGGCGGGAGGCGTGAGCAGTACTTC. Translating it yields CSVWGGRREQYF.

J is TRBJ2-5 and V is TRBV4-1, with TRBD2 identical over 9 bases. The V gene end was trimmed by 4 bases and the J gene end by 0 bases; junction bases not matched to a gene: 6. There are 16 residues in the CDR3. Germline V gives CDR1 MGHRA, CDR2 YSYEKL. The CDR3 DNA follows: TGCGCCAGCAGCCGGTCAGGACTAGCGAACCAAGAGACCCAGTACTTC. Its protein is CASSRSGLANQETQYF.

This clonotype came up many times. The rearrangement links TRBV24-1 to TRBJ2-1; D not certain. Trimming took 3 bases from V and 10 from J, leaving 6 bases between them. There are 11 residues in the CDR3. Germline values: CDR1 KGHDR, CDR2 SFDVKD. The DNA of the CDR3 is TGTGCCACCAGTGATGGACGGGAGCAGTTCTTC. This translates into CATSDGREQFF.

This clonotype has a count of ten or more. This chain connects TRBV27 to TRBJ2-1, with 7 bases matching TRBD2. Per germline, CDR1 MNHEY and CDR2 SMNVEV (reference sequence). The ends lost 2 bases at V and 8 bases at J; junction bases unmatched: 9. The CDR3 runs 15 residues. In DNA, the CDR3 is TGTGCCAGCAGTTTAATGGCGGGAGTGGGAGATGAGCAGTTCTTC. Translated: CASSLMAGVGDEQFF.

This clonotype came up many times. An end of the junction differs from the germline gene, which may be a read error. This sequence joins TRBV20-1 and TRBJ2-1; TRBD2 might be the D (6 bases). Germline CDR1 and CDR2: DFQATT and SNEGSKA (reference sequence). The CDR3 extends over 13 amino acids. CDR3 protein: CSATRDSYNEQFF. The DNA of the CDR3 is TGCAGCGCTACGCGGGACTCCTACAATGAGCAGTTCTTC.

This clonotype came up many times. The chain uses TRBV11-2 and TRBJ2-7; TRBD2 matches 10 bases. V dropped 11 bases and J dropped 6; count of bases not matched to a gene: 22. Germline loops: CDR1 SGHAT, CDR2 FQNNGV. The CDR3 loop spans 17 amino acids. The DNA of the CDR3 is TGTGCCCATCGGGTACAGGGGCAGCGGGAGGGGAGAGGCGAGCAGTACTTC. This gives the protein CAHRVQGQREGRGEQYF.

In regard to this clonotype: This likely stems from a read error, as it lies one base from a far larger clone. The chain uses TRBV12-3 or TRBV12-4 and TRBJ2-5, with D perhaps matching TRBD1 or TRBD2 (5 bases each). The CDR3 extends over 12 amino acids. V was clipped by 7 bases and J by 7 bases, with 13 bases between them. CDR3 sequence (DNA): TGTGCCAGCACCAGAGCTGGGGGGACCCAGTACTTC. Translating gives CASTRAGGTQYF.

Many counts were recorded for this clonotype. The chain links TRBV29-1 to TRBJ1-5; D ambiguous. The CDR3 length is 13 residues. V gave up 4 bases and J gave up 3 bases, with 10 bases separating them. Germline V gene sequence: CDR1 SQVTM, CDR2 ANQGSEA. The CDR3 DNA sequence: TGCAGCGTTGGGCAGTACCTCAATCAGCCCCAGCATTTT. Translation gives CSVGQYLNQPQHF.

The table lists this clonotype with a few counts. The chain carries TRBV5-1 and TRBJ2-5; the match to TRBD1 covers 10 bases. The CDR3 has 17 residues. The trim removed 4 bases at V and 3 bases at J, leaving 12 bases unmatched. Germline V gives CDR1 SGHRS, CDR2 YFSETQ. CDR3 sequence reads: CASSPFPTGGSEETQYF. CDR3 DNA: TGCGCCAGCAGCCCCTTCCCGACAGGGGGCTCGGAAGAGACCCAGTACTTC.

In this sample, this clonotype turned up many times. The rearrangement joins TRBV12-3 or TRBV12-4 to TRBJ2-2; maybe TRBD2 (7 bases). The CDR3 is 15 amino acids. The V end was cut by 7 bases, the J end by 6 bases, with 18 bases between. The CDR3 region is CASTKEGGLAGELFF. Written as DNA, the CDR3 is TGTGCCAGCACCAAGGAGGGGGGGCTTGCCGGGGAGCTGTTTTTT.

This clonotype has just a few counts. The chain has TRBV30 and TRBJ1-5; D is possibly TRBD1 (6 bases). From germline, CDR1 is GTSNPN and CDR2 SVGIG (reference sequence). This CDR3 has 11 residues. Trimming left V 3 bases short and J 7 bases short, with 7 bases between. CDR3 sequence reads: CAWRGQQPQHF. CDR3 nucleotides: TGTGCCTGGAGGGGACAACAGCCCCAGCATTTT.